A selection of T cell receptor beta chains follows, all from one sample in a study of shared clonotypes between healthy human individuals. Generated by immunoSEQ multiplex PCR, the TCRdb table keeps only in-frame clones and is missing some. The table has more than 150,000 clones, over 50% seen once; the top ten hold more than 9%. The sequencing input was memory CD4+ T cells sorted from blood. The receptor set was obtained from a man aged 30 to 45 in good health. The CDR3 runs from the conserved cysteine through the conserved F or W. The order of the fields is D gene, V gene, clone size, J gene, CDR3 protein, CDR3 DNA. A D gene is named only where the DNA matches it firmly. Expanded clones are given a class, and other clones once, few, many or no size at all.

TRBD1,TRBV11-3,few,TRBJ2-3,CASSLGQGRATDTQYF,TGTGCCAGCAGCTTAGGACAGGGGCGGGCCACAGATACGCAGTATTTT
.,TRBV5-1,.,TRBJ2-7,CASSWGQNFTYEQYF,TGCGCCAGCAGCTGGGGGCAGAACTTCACCTACGAGCAGTACTTC
TRBD1,TRBV7-9,.,TRBJ1-4,CATPGQGATNEKLFF,TGTGCCACGCCGGGACAGGGGGCAACTAATGAAAAACTGTTTTTT
.,TRBV5-1,.,TRBJ2-7,CASSRELGTYEQYF,TGCGCCAGCAGCCGCGAACTCGGGACCTACGAGCAGTACTTC
TRBD1,TRBV5-1,.,TRBJ2-5,CASRSDRGRETQYF,TGCGCCAGCAGGTCCGACAGGGGGAGGGAGACCCAGTACTTC
TRBD2,TRBV18,.,TRBJ2-5,CASSRGTIETQYF,TGTGCCAGCTCACGCGGGACTATAGAGACCCAGTACTTC
.,TRBV10-2,many,TRBJ1-5,CATNVGLRDPYQPQHF,TGCGCCACCAACGTGGGGCTCAGGGACCCCTATCAGCCCCAGCATTTT
.,TRBV5-4,.,TRBJ2-5,CASSIRGREGETQYF,TGTGCCAGCAGTATACGGGGGCGAGAGGGGGAGACCCAGTACTTC
.,TRBV5-1,.,TRBJ2-5,CASSSGRGSETQYF,TGCGCCAGCAGCTCGGGCCGAGGGTCAGAGACCCAGTACTTC
.,TRBV9,.,TRBJ2-7,CASSVDRAFGNEQYF,TGTGCCAGCAGCGTAGACAGGGCTTTTGGGAACGAGCAGTACTTC
TRBD2,TRBV5-1,few,TRBJ2-3,CASSLGTTSGSTDTQYF,TGCGCCAGCAGCTTGGGGACTACTAGCGGGAGCACAGATACGCAGTATTTT
.,TRBV10-2,.,TRBJ2-1,CASSESLSYNEQFF,TGCGCCAGCAGTGAAAGTCTCTCCTACAATGAGCAGTTCTTC
TRBD1,TRBV25-1,.,TRBJ1-1,CASSRQGNTEAFF,TGTGCCAGCAGCCGACAGGGGAACACTGAAGCTTTCTTT
.,TRBV25-1,.,TRBJ1-1,CASSETGDVTEAFF,TGTGCCAGCAGTGAAACTGGGGACGTCACTGAAGCTTTCTTT
.,TRBV20-1,once,TRBJ2-1,CSARAAVEQFF,TGCAGTGCTAGAGCCGCCGTGGAGCAGTTCTTC
.,TRBV29-1,.,TRBJ2-3,CSVFGSTDTQYF,TGCAGCGTTTTCGGCAGCACAGATACGCAGTATTTT
.,TRBV7-2,.,TRBJ1-2,CASSLEQVGQGYGYTF,TGTGCCAGCAGCTTAGAACAGGTGGGGCAGGGCTATGGCTACACCTTC
.,TRBV28,few,TRBJ2-5,CASNIRGAPRETQYF,TGTGCCAGCAACATCCGGGGGGCGCCCCGAGAGACCCAGTACTTC
TRBD1,TRBV5-1,.,TRBJ2-2,CASSTTGTTGELFF,TGCGCCAGCAGCACGACAGGGACCACCGGGGAGCTGTTTTTT
.,TRBV18,few,TRBJ1-1,CASSLNPELWNTEAFF,TGTGCCAGCTCACTCAACCCGGAACTTTGGAACACTGAAGCTTTCTTT
TRBD2,TRBV7-2,once,TRBJ2-4,CASSLVAGEGNIQYF,TGTGCCAGCAGCTTGGTAGCGGGAGAGGGAAACATTCAGTACTTC
TRBD2,TRBV18,.,TRBJ2-2,CASSLIPGTSGRRNTGELFF,TGTGCCAGCTCACTTATTCCCGGGACTAGCGGGAGGAGGAACACCGGGGAGCTGTTTTTT
.,TRBV5-4,.,TRBJ2-5,CASSLVGVGETQYF,TGTGCCAGCAGCTTGGTGGGAGTGGGAGAGACCCAGTACTTC
.,TRBV4-3,.,TRBJ2-7,CASSESEGGLLYEQYF,TGCGCCAGCAGCGAGTCGGAGGGGGGACTCCTCTACGAGCAGTACTTC
.,TRBV18,.,TRBJ2-3,CASSPYALELDTQYF,TGTGCCAGCTCACCATATGCCCTTGAACTAGATACGCAGTATTTT
.,TRBV21-1,once,TRBJ1-2,CASSIPKQGNGYTF,TGTGCCAGCAGCATCCCAAAACAGGGGAATGGCTACACCTTC
.,TRBV7-3,.,TRBJ1-1,CASSANRADTEAFF,TGTGCCAGCAGCGCGAACAGGGCCGACACTGAAGCTTTCTTT
TRBD2,TRBV14,.,TRBJ2-1,CASSQDRTPSGSKQFF,TGTGCCAGCAGCCAAGACCGGACGCCTAGCGGGAGTAAGCAGTTCTTC
.,TRBV5-6,.,TRBJ2-3,CASPGGRTLTDTQYF,TGTGCCAGCCCAGGTGGGAGGACTCTCACAGATACGCAGTATTTT
.,TRBV2,few,TRBJ2-6,CASGYTGANVLTF,TGTGCCAGCGGGTACACTGGGGCCAACGTCCTGACTTTC
.,TRBV4-3,.,TRBJ2-7,CASSQSPQGYEQYF,TGCGCCAGCAGCCAGTCGCCACAGGGTTACGAGCAGTACTTC
TRBD1,TRBV10-1,.,TRBJ2-3,CASSEWTGGTDTQYF,TGCGCCAGCAGTGAGTGGACAGGGGGCACAGATACGCAGTATTTT
.,TRBV7-9,.,TRBJ2-3,CASSLVGGSTDTQYF,TGTGCCAGCAGCTTAGTAGGCGGGAGCACAGATACGCAGTATTTT
.,TRBV2,.,TRBJ2-5,CASSFATIQETQYF,TGTGCCAGCAGTTTCGCGACGATCCAAGAGACCCAGTACTTC
TRBD2,TRBV27,.,TRBJ2-3,CASSFGRPASGRASTDTQYF,TGTGCCAGCAGTTTTGGTCGCCCCGCTAGCGGGAGGGCTAGCACAGATACGCAGTATTTT
.,TRBV10-3,.,TRBJ2-7,CAISGKGQSYEQYF,TGTGCCATCAGTGGAAAAGGACAGTCCTACGAGCAGTACTTC
.,TRBV9,.,TRBJ2-5,CASSVDGTRQETQYF,TGTGCCAGCAGCGTAGACGGGACACGTCAAGAGACCCAGTACTTC
TRBD1,TRBV11-2,.,TRBJ2-7,CASSPDRDGGQYF,TGTGCCAGCAGTCCTGACAGGGACGGAGGGCAGTACTTC
.,TRBV14,.,TRBJ2-1,CASSHPGRNNEQFF,TGTGCCAGCAGCCACCCGGGACGGAACAATGAGCAGTTCTTC
.,TRBV7-8,.,TRBJ2-1,CASSLAGRGQFF,TGTGCCAGCAGCTTAGCCGGGCGGGGGCAGTTCTTC
TRBD1,TRBV28,.,TRBJ1-2,CASSRTGARGYTF,TGTGCCAGCAGTCGGACAGGGGCTAGGGGCTACACCTTC
.,TRBV5-1,.,TRBJ1-1,CASSLAGNTEAFF,TGCGCCAGCAGCTTGGCGGGGAACACTGAAGCTTTCTTT
.,TRBV4-2,.,TRBJ1-3,CASSQDRAHSGNTIYF,TGTGCCAGCAGCCAAGATCGAGCCCACTCTGGAAACACCATATATTTT
.,TRBV28,.,TRBJ1-4,CASSPGLRATNEKLFF,TGTGCCAGCAGCCCCGGGCTGAGGGCAACTAATGAAAAACTGTTTTTT
.,TRBV5-1,.,TRBJ2-2,CASSSLGIDNTGELFF,TGCGCCAGCAGCTCCTTGGGAATTGATAACACCGGGGAGCTGTTTTTT
TRBD2,TRBV7-8,.,TRBJ2-7,CASSLSRLAGNYEQYF,TGTGCCAGCAGCTTAAGCAGGCTAGCGGGGAACTACGAGCAGTACTTC
.,TRBV14,few,TRBJ2-7,CASSQAKRALSNEQYF,TGTGCCAGCAGCCAAGCTAAGCGGGCCCTCTCCAACGAGCAGTACTTC
.,TRBV5-4,.,TRBJ2-3,CASSLGSGVFTDTQYF,TGTGCCAGCAGCTTGGGGTCGGGAGTGTTCACAGATACGCAGTATTTT
.,TRBV10-1,.,TRBJ2-1,CASSESQVYDEQFF,TGCGCCAGCAGCGAAAGCCAGGTTTACGATGAGCAGTTCTTC
.,TRBV6-5,many,TRBJ1-4,CASSNQGREKLFF,TGTGCCAGCAGTAATCAGGGGAGGGAAAAACTGTTTTTT
.,TRBV2,few,TRBJ1-1,CASTVLMNTEAFF,TGTGCCAGCACAGTGCTTATGAACACTGAAGCTTTCTTT
.,TRBV4-1,few,TRBJ2-2,CASSQGLLTGELFF,TGCGCCAGCAGCCAAGGCCTTCTCACCGGGGAGCTGTTTTTT
TRBD2,TRBV4-3,.,TRBJ2-3,CASSVRGEGQDTQYF,TGCGCCAGCAGCGTGAGAGGGGAGGGCCAAGATACGCAGTATTTT
.,TRBV19,.,TRBJ1-5,CASSSAAEKNQPQHF,TGTGCCAGTAGTTCGGCCGCAGAAAAAAATCAGCCCCAGCATTTT
.,TRBV5-1,few,TRBJ2-5,CASSLSGLETQYF,TGCGCCAGCAGCTTGTCCGGGTTGGAGACCCAGTACTTC